In its sample, the clone carrying this T cell receptor (beta chain) was seen a few times. What it binds is unknown. The sample is drawn from a study of human T cells and chemical hapten exposure. CDR3 length: 15 residues. The V gene's germline CDR1 is SGHVS and CDR2 FNYEAQ. V was shortened by 1 base and J by 2 bases, with 6 bases between the two germline ends. Described time point: patch test 1, 2 weeks after DPC sensitization. Documented treatment: therapeutic diphenylcyclopropenone sensitization with weekly scalp DPC. Study-level findings and limits: Alopecia was present in the donors, so their immune response may differ from healthy people's.

One entry per CDR3 protein, called by TCRdb with MiXCR from the RACE reads. The repertoire holds 75,000 to 100,000 distinct CDR3 sequences, with 9.5% to 15% as singletons. This chain joins TRBV7-6 and TRBJ2-6; D might be TRBD2 (6 bases). The source material was whole blood, sampled in connection with sensitization to the hapten diphenylcyclopropenone (DPC). This receptor was taken from a woman between 35 and 50 years old with alopecia areata. Some clones in this sample may be carry-over from other donors' samples. The CDR3 reads CASSLGGAGANVLTF. CDR3 coding DNA: TGTGCCAGCAGCTTAGGGGGGGCTGGGGCCAACGTCCTGACTTTC.